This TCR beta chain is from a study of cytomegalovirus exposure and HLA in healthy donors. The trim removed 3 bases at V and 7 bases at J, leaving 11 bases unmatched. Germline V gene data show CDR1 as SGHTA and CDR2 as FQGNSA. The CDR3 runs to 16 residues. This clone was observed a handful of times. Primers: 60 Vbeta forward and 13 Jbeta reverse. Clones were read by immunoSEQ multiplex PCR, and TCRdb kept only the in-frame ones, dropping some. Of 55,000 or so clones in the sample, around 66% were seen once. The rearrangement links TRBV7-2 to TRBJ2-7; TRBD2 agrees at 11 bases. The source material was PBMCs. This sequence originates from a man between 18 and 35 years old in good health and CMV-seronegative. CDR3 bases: TGTGCCAGCAGCTTCCAAGTAACTAGCGGGGGCCCGGAGCAGTACTTC. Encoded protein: CASSFQVTSGGPEQYF.